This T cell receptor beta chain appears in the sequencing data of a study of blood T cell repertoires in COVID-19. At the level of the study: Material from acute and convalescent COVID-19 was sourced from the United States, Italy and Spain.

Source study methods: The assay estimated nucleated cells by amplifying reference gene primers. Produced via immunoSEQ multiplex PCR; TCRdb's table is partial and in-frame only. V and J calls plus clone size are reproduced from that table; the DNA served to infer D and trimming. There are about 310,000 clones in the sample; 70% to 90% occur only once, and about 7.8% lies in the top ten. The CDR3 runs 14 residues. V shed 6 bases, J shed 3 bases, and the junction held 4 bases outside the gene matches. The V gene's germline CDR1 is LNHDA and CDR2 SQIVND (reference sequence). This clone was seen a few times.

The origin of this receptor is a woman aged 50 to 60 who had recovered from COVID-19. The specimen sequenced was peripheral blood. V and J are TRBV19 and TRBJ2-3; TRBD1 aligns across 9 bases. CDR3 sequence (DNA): TGTGCCAGTAGCGTCGGACAGGGGACAGATACGCAGTATTTT. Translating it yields CASSVGQGTDTQYF.